These 11 T cell receptor beta chains share one sample of origin, sequenced in a study of T cell responses to AZD1222 COVID-19 vaccine. TCRdb keeps only in-frame clones here, not all; method: immunoSEQ multiplex PCR. The repertoire holds about 76,000 clones, around three quarters seen once, with approximately 30% in the top ten. The source material was peripheral blood, sampled 28 days after the second dose of the MenACWY control vaccine. Receptor source: an adult who received the MenACWY meningococcal vaccine as a control.

The V call is TRBV2, the J call TRBJ1-5, with 10 bases fitting TRBD1. Losses at the gene ends were 5 bases for V and 12 bases for J; bases not matched to a gene: 7. The CDR3 spans 13 residues. CDR1 and CDR2 (germline): SNHLY, FYNNEI. The CDR3 DNA is TGTGCCAGCAGTTCCGACAGGGGGCGGTTCCAGCATTTT. This codes for CASSSDRGRFQHF.

This chain connects TRBV18 to TRBJ2-2; 12 positions agree with TRBD2. V shed 1 base, J shed 0 bases, and the junction held 15 bases outside the gene matches. Germline assignment: CDR1 KGHSH and CDR2 LQKENI. This CDR3 is built from 22 residues. The CDR3 coding sequence is TGTGCCAGCTCACCACGAAGGACTAGCGGGAAAGGGGGGCTCGCGAACACCGGGGAGCTGTTTTTT. This codes for CASSPRRTSGKGGLANTGELFF.

The V gene is TRBV9, the J gene TRBJ2-3; no firm D call. CDR1 is SGDLS, CDR2 YYNGEE, per germline. This CDR3 has 15 amino acids. V lost 4 bases and J 0 bases, leaving 12 bases between the germline ends. CDR3 sequence: CASSFGPISTDTQYF. The CDR3 DNA follows: TGTGCCAGCAGCTTTGGACCGATTAGCACAGATACGCAGTATTTT.

This clone appeared once. The chain uses TRBV7-9 and TRBJ2-3, with 7 bases identical to TRBD1. The trim removed 5 bases at V and 2 bases at J, leaving 4 bases unmatched. This CDR3 has 14 amino acids. Germline CDR1 and CDR2: SEHNR and FQNEAQ (reference sequence). The CDR3 loop is CASSPGQVTDTQYF. CDR3 DNA sequence: TGTGCCAGCAGCCCAGGACAGGTCACAGATACGCAGTATTTT.

This clone was counted between two and nine times. This chain connects TRBV30 to TRBJ1-1, with D possibly being TRBD1 (5 bases). The CDR3 has 15 residues. V shed 4 bases and J shed 9 bases, with 24 bases lying between them. In germline, CDR1 is GTSNPN, CDR2 SVGIG (reference sequence). The CDR3: CAWNRVRVLNIQAFF. CDR3 coding DNA: TGTGCCTGGAATCGGGTCAGGGTTTTAAATATCCAAGCTTTCTTT.

This chain links TRBV5-1 with TRBJ2-5, with 10 nucleotides matching TRBD2. The J segment lost 4 bases and the V segment lost 5 bases, leaving 8 bases of the junction unmatched. The CDR3 runs 15 residues. Germline CDR1 and CDR2: SGHRS and YFSETQ. CDR3 nucleotides: TGCGCCAGCAGGGATAGCGGGGGGCCTAGAGAGACCCAGTACTTC. Encoded protein: CASRDSGGPRETQYF.

This clone was recorded a few times. V and J are TRBV6-5 and TRBJ1-2; 7 nucleotides line up with TRBD1. The CDR3 extends over 13 amino acids. In germline, CDR1 is MNHEY, CDR2 SVGAGI. Unmatched junction bases numbered 7, after V lost 6 bases and J lost 6 bases. The DNA of the CDR3 is TGTGCCAGCAGCGTTGACAGGGATAATGGCTACACCTTC. It translates to CASSVDRDNGYTF.

This rearrangement joins TRBV3-1 (or the pseudogene TRBV3-2) to TRBJ1-5; 9 positions match TRBD1. Germline V gene lookup returns CDR1 LGHDT and CDR2 YNNKEL (reference sequence). Trimming removed 3 bases from V and 9 bases from J; junction bases left unmatched: 0. CDR3 length: 12 residues. CDR3 nucleotide sequence: TGTGCCAGCAGCCAGGGACAGGGGCCCCAGCATTTT. It translates to CASSQGQGPQHF.

This chain uses TRBV10-1 with TRBJ1-1, with 8 nucleotides matching TRBD1. Losses at the gene ends were 2 bases for V and 3 bases for J; bases not matched to a gene: 5. Per the germline V gene, CDR1 is WNHNN and CDR2 is SYGVQD (reference sequence). The CDR3 spans 15 residues. CDR3 DNA sequence: TGCGCCAGCAGTGAGAGTGAGACAGGGGACACTGAAGCTTTCTTT. Encoded protein: CASSESETGDTEAFF.

This clone appeared a single time. The V and J genes are TRBV7-8 and TRBJ2-2; 10 bases align to TRBD2. V shed 3 bases and J 4 bases; nucleotides not matched to a gene: 11. The CDR3 totals 18 residues. The germline gives CDR1 SGHVS, CDR2 FQNEAQ. CDR3 sequence (DNA): TGTGCCAGCAGCTTGGCTAGCGGGAGAGGTGGTGGCACCGGGGAGCTGTTTTTT. It codes for CASSLASGRGGGTGELFF.

The chain combines TRBV5-6 with TRBJ2-5, with TRBD1 matching 10 bases. Trimming removed 4 bases from V and 5 bases from J; junction bases left unmatched: 8. The CDR3 extends over 15 amino acids. Germline-derived CDR1 and CDR2 are SGHDT and YYEEEE. DNA of the CDR3: TGTGCCAGCAGCAACCCAGGACAGGGGGGGGAGACCCAGTACTTC. Its translation: CASSNPGQGGETQYF.